This T cell receptor beta chain derives from a study of cytomegalovirus exposure and HLA in healthy donors. The overall study: Of all 400 or so donors who were genotyped, 75% to 85% belonged to the Caucasian-associated ancestry cluster.

Trimming cost V 4 bases and J 5 bases; bases outside gene matches: 8. CDR3 size: 14 residues. CDR1 is GTSNPN and CDR2 is SVGIG in the germline V gene (reference sequence). Vbeta (60) and Jbeta (13) primers were used in the PCR. Method: immunoSEQ multiplex PCR; TCRdb's copy keeps in-frame clones and lacks some. The sample carries 150,000 to 200,000 clones, about 80% recorded once. The source is a woman aged 25 to 39 in good health and CMV-seropositive. V is TRBV30 and J is TRBJ1-2; 9 bases are shared with TRBD1. What was sequenced was PBMCs. The CDR3 loop reads CAWNDRDRDYGYTF. The DNA of the CDR3 is TGTGCCTGGAATGACCGGGACAGGGATTATGGCTACACCTTC.